A selection of T cell receptor beta chains follows, all from one sample in a study of cytomegalovirus exposure and HLA in healthy donors. Sequenced by immunoSEQ multiplex PCR; TCRdb stores in-frame clones only, minus some. This table has about 140,000 clones, about 77% appearing once. The material sequenced was PBMCs. Receptors originate from a female donor in good health and CMV-seronegative. Each CDR3 is given with its conserved first and last residue. Fields, in order: J gene, V gene, D gene, clone size, CDR3 DNA, CDR3 protein. A D gene is named only where the DNA matches it firmly. Some rows mark clone size as missing; the rest say once, few, many or name a class of expanded clone.

TRBJ1-1,TRBV11-1,.,once,TGTGCCAGCAGCTTAGGGGCAGCGAACACTGAAGCTTTCTTT,CASSLGAANTEAFF
TRBJ2-1,TRBV11-2,TRBD2,.,TGTGCCAGCACCACACTGCGGACTAGCGGGATCGCGCCTGAGCAGTTCTTC,CASTTLRTSGIAPEQFF
TRBJ1-5,TRBV10-2,TRBD1,.,TGCGCCAGCCGCGGACAGGGTGATCCAACACAGCATTTT,CASRGQGDPTQHF
TRBJ1-1,TRBV30,TRBD1,.,TGTGCCTGGAGTGTAACAGGGGACACTGAAGCTTTCTTT,CAWSVTGDTEAFF
TRBJ1-6,TRBV5-5,.,.,TGTGCCGTGGGGAGCTCCTATAATTCACCCCTCCACTTT,CAVGSSYNSPLHF
TRBJ2-5,TRBV28,.,.,TGTGCCAGCAGTCCACGACTGGGCCAAGAGACCCAGTACTTC,CASSPRLGQETQYF
TRBJ1-2,TRBV19,.,.,TGTGCCAGTAGTATAGGACAGGCTCAGGTTGGTGGCTACACCTTC,CASSIGQAQVGGYTF
TRBJ2-5,TRBV5-8,.,.,TGTGCCAGCAGCTCCCCGGGGGGCGGGGAGACCCAGTACTTC,CASSSPGGGETQYF
TRBJ2-7,TRBV21-1,.,few,TGTGCCAGCAGTCCGGGACTGTCCTACGAGCAGTACTTC,CASSPGLSYEQYF
TRBJ2-7,TRBV28,.,.,TGTGCCAGCAGTCCTCTTGGGGGGGCGGCGACGGCCGAGCAGTACTTC,CASSPLGGAATAEQYF
TRBJ2-1,TRBV5-4,.,.,TGTGCCAGCAGGAACCTGGGGGCGCCTAATGAGCAGTTCTTC,CASRNLGAPNEQFF
TRBJ2-7,TRBV5-1,TRBD1,.,TGCGCCACCCGACAGGGGCCGACCTACGAGCAGTACTTC,CATRQGPTYEQYF
TRBJ1-1,TRBV12-5,TRBD1,many,TGTGCTAGTGGTTTGCAGGGGGCCGACACTGAAGCTTTCTTT,CASGLQGADTEAFF
TRBJ2-3,TRBV5-1,.,.,TGCGCCAGCAGCGAAGGGGCCCTCGCAGATACGCAGTATTTT,CASSEGALADTQYF
TRBJ1-1,TRBV29-1,.,.,TGCAGCGTTGAAAGGGCACATGGAGGTACTGAAGCTTTCTTT,CSVERAHGGTEAFF
TRBJ2-1,TRBV7-9,.,.,TGTGCCAGCAGCTTAGGGGGAGGTAAATCTGAGCAGTTCTTC,CASSLGGGKSEQFF
TRBJ2-1,TRBV11-2,TRBD2,.,TGTGCCAGCAGCCGAAGTGGGACTAGCGGGAGTTCGAATGAGCAGTTCTTC,CASSRSGTSGSSNEQFF
TRBJ1-2,TRBV5-1,.,.,TGCGCCAGCAGCTTGGGACGATCGCGGTACGGTGGCTACACCTTC,CASSLGRSRYGGYTF
TRBJ2-2,TRBV5-4,TRBD1,.,TGTGCCAGCAGCCAGACAGGGTGGGGTTGGTTTTTT,CASSQTGWGWFF
TRBJ1-1,TRBV19,TRBD1,.,TGTGCCAGTAGTACCAACAGGGGGCGATACGCTGAAGCTTTCTTT,CASSTNRGRYAEAFF
TRBJ1-2,TRBV27,TRBD1,.,TGTGCCAGCACCTTCCTTCCAGGGGGCGGCCATGGCTACACCTTC,CASTFLPGGGHGYTF
TRBJ1-5,TRBV19,.,.,TGTGCCAGTAGTATTACCGGGGGCAATCAGCCCCAGCATTTT,CASSITGGNQPQHF
TRBJ1-2,TRBV28,.,.,TGTGCCAGCAGTTTATCAGGATATGGCTACACCTTC,CASSLSGYGYTF
TRBJ2-3,TRBV5-1,.,.,TGCGCCAGCAGCTTGGGGTGGCCCCGCACAGATACGCAGTATTTT,CASSLGWPRTDTQYF
TRBJ2-7,TRBV9,TRBD2,.,TGTGCCAGCAGCGTAGTTGGACTAGCGGGAGATATGAACGAGCAGTACTTC,CASSVVGLAGDMNEQYF
TRBJ2-7,TRBV18,TRBD2,few,TGTGCCAGCTCACCACCGGGACTAGCGGGAGGTAGCGAGCAGTACTTC,CASSPPGLAGGSEQYF
TRBJ2-2,TRBV7-6,TRBD2,.,TGTGCCAGCAGCTTAGAGGCTAGCGGGGGTCACAACACCGGGGAGCTGTTTTTT,CASSLEASGGHNTGELFF
TRBJ1-1,TRBV6-1,.,.,TGTGCCAGCGGGGGGGGTCCGAACACTGAAGCTTTCTTT,CASGGGPNTEAFF
TRBJ2-6,TRBV2,.,.,TGTGCCAGCCCCCGGGTTTCAAGCTCTGGGGCCAACGTCCTGACTTTC,CASPRVSSSGANVLTF
TRBJ2-1,TRBV6-1,.,.,TGTGCCAGCAGTGAATTTAGCGAGGGGGGGTACAATGAGCAGTTCTTC,CASSEFSEGGYNEQFF
TRBJ2-7,TRBV7-3,.,.,TGTGCCAGCAGCTTAATTGTAGGAGACTACGAGCAGTACTTC,CASSLIVGDYEQYF
TRBJ2-7,TRBV10-1,TRBD1,.,TGCGCCAGCAGCCCCGGGACAGGGACCTACGAGCAGTACTTC,CASSPGTGTYEQYF
TRBJ2-5,TRBV5-1,TRBD2,once,TGCGCCAGCAGCTCTGGTGGCGGGGGGGCGGAGACCCAGTACTTC,CASSSGGGGAETQYF
TRBJ2-1,TRBV18,TRBD1,.,TGTGCCAGCTCAACAAGACAGGGCTCATACAATGAGCAGTTCTTC,CASSTRQGSYNEQFF
TRBJ2-1,TRBV7-3,TRBD1,.,TGTGCCAGCAGCCCCTCGGGGGACAGGGGGCCGAATGAGCAGTTCTTC,CASSPSGDRGPNEQFF
TRBJ1-1,TRBV19,.,.,TGTGCCAGTAACTCCCGGGTACGGTTTTCTGAAGCTTTCTTT,CASNSRVRFSEAFF
TRBJ2-7,TRBV7-9,.,few,TGTGCCAGCAGCTTAGTCGCCGGGATCTACGAGCAGTACTTC,CASSLVAGIYEQYF
TRBJ2-7,TRBV6-1,.,.,TGTGCCAGCAGGGACCCGGGGGCCTACGAGCAGTACTTC,CASRDPGAYEQYF
TRBJ1-1,TRBV6-5,.,few,TGTGCCAGCAGTTACGGGCGCGACACTGAAGCTTTCTTT,CASSYGRDTEAFF
TRBJ1-1,TRBV5-5,TRBD1,.,TGTGCCAGCAGCTCCCAGGGGGGTGTATATGCTGAAGCTTTCTTT,CASSSQGGVYAEAFF
TRBJ1-2,TRBV18,.,.,TGTGCCAGCTCACCAGGCGGAGGGAACTATGGCTACACCTTC,CASSPGGGNYGYTF
TRBJ1-1,TRBV6-6,TRBD1,.,TGTGCCAGCAGTTACTTCGGGACAGCTAACACTGAAGCTTTCTTT,CASSYFGTANTEAFF
TRBJ1-2,TRBV6-1,.,.,TGTGCCAGCAGTGAGACGGGTGGCTACACCTTC,CASSETGGYTF
TRBJ2-2,TRBV5-6,TRBD1,few,TGTGCCAGCAGCTTGTTGGGACAGGATGACGGGGAGCTGTTTTTT,CASSLLGQDDGELFF
TRBJ2-7,TRBV7-2,.,.,TGTGCCAGCAGCGCGTTACTAGGTGACGAGCAGTACTTC,CASSALLGDEQYF
TRBJ2-7,TRBV7-6,TRBD2,.,TGTGCCAGCAGCAGACTAGCGGGAAAAGCCGATCCCGAGCAGTACTTC,CASSRLAGKADPEQYF
TRBJ2-5,TRBV25-1,.,.,TGTGCCAGCACATCCTCAATGGGGGGGCTTCCCCAAGAGACCCAGTACTTC,CASTSSMGGLPQETQYF
TRBJ1-2,TRBV10-3,TRBD1,.,TGTGCCATCATGCCGGGACAGGGAGCAGGGACTAACTATGGCTACACCTTC,CAIMPGQGAGTNYGYTF
TRBJ2-7,TRBV27,TRBD2,.,TGTGCCAGCAGTTTAAACCGGGACTACGATGGTTCCGAGCAGTACTTC,CASSLNRDYDGSEQYF
TRBJ1-5,TRBV7-9,.,.,TGTGCCAGCAGCCCTAGAGTCCGTCAGCCCCAGCATTTT,CASSPRVRQPQHF
TRBJ2-2,TRBV2,.,.,TGTGCCAGCAGGGAGAATGGCGGGATTGGGGATTTGAACACCGGGGAGCTGTTTTTT,CASRENGGIGDLNTGELFF
TRBJ2-1,TRBV6-5,.,.,TGTGCCAGCAGTTATTCCCGCGGTGAGCAGTTCTTC,CASSYSRGEQFF
TRBJ2-2,TRBV19,TRBD2,.,TGTGCCAGTAGAATAATTCCGGGAGGGGACACCGGGGAGCTGTTTTTT,CASRIIPGGDTGELFF
TRBJ1-2,TRBV5-4,.,.,TGTGCCAGCAGCGGGCCGGGCAGGGACTCTGTAGGCTACACCTTC,CASSGPGRDSVGYTF
TRBJ1-1,TRBV6-5,TRBD1,.,TGTGCCAGCAGCAAGACAGGGGGAAACGCTGAAGCTTTCTTT,CASSKTGGNAEAFF